This T cell receptor (beta chain) was captured in a study of graft-versus-host responses after intestinal transplantation. Across the whole study: As for transplant type, recipients had multivisceral, liver-intestinal, or isolated intestinal grafts. Each patient got anti-thymocyte globulin induction, then tacrolimus and steroids for roughly 3 years. The study, taken as a whole, reports: Recipient marrow held GvH clones, some first seen in ileum or blood. Clonal ratios of graft-versus-host to host-versus-graft in allografts were high for patients exhibiting graft-donor T cell macrochimerism.

V was trimmed by 5 bases and J by 9 bases, leaving 13 bases between them. The CDR3 contains 11 residues. CDR1 and CDR2 from the germline V gene are SQVTM and ANQGSEA. For this clone: Its antigen is as yet unknown.

Clones were read by immunoSEQ multiplex PCR, and TCRdb kept only the in-frame ones, dropping some. The sample lists 3,000 to 4,000 clones, just under 75% seen once, with 9.5% to 12% in the top ten. Intraepithelial lymphocytes and lamina propria lymphocytes were released through processing of graft tissue. The input for sequencing was ileum tissue, taken about 1,000 days after intestinal transplantation. V and J are TRBV29-1 and TRBJ2-5; D ambiguous. This receptor was identified in a human patient who received an intestinal transplant, so some T cells may come from the graft donor. The CDR3 sequence is CSVPRKGSQYF. CDR3 in DNA: TGCAGCGTTCCCCGGAAGGGCTCCCAGTACTTC.